This T cell receptor beta chain derives from a study of T cells in narcolepsy. Study background: Patients with NT1 or NT2 and healthy control donors were enrolled.

Remarks on this clone: Its antigen is unknown.

Study-wide results and limits: Healthy controls reportedly lacked the autoreactive clonotypes serially found in patients' blood. Some memory CD4+ repertoires had no autoreactive clone sequences. HCRT-specific and TRIB2-specific autoreactive clonotypes appeared among same-patient CSF and blood CD4+ clonotypes.

Assay used: immunoSEQ multiplex PCR; TCRdb lists only in-frame clones, some missing. The data contain some 25,000 clones, about 60% of them singletons. The ends were cut back, 2 bases at V and 6 bases at J, with 11 bases in the middle. Germline V gene sequence: CDR1 SEHNR, CDR2 FQNEAQ (reference sequence). The CDR3 sequence is 14 residues long. The chain has TRBV7-9 and TRBJ2-1; TRBD2 is a possible D gene (6 bases). The source is a human donor in good health. Sequencing was carried out using memory (CD45RA-) CD4+ T cells from blood. The CDR3 sequence is CASSLWAGPNEQFF. The CDR3 DNA reads TGTGCCAGCAGCTTATGGGCGGGGCCCAATGAGCAGTTCTTC.